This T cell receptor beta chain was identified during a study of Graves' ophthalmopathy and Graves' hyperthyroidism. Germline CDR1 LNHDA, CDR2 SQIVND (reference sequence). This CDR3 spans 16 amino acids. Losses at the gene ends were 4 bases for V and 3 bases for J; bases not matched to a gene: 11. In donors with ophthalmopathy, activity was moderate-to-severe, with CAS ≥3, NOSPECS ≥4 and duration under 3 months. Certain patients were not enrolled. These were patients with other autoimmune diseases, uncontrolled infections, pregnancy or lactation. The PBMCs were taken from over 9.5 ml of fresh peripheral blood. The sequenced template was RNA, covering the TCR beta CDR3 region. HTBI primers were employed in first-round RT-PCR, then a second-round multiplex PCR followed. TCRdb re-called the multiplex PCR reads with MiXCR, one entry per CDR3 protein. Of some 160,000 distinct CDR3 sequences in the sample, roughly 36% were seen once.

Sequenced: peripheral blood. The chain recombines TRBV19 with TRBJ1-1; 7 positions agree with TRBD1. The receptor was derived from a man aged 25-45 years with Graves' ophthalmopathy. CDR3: CASSSPPGGPDTEAFF. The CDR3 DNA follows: TGTGCCAGTAGTAGCCCGCCAGGGGGTCCGGACACTGAAGCTTTCTTT.